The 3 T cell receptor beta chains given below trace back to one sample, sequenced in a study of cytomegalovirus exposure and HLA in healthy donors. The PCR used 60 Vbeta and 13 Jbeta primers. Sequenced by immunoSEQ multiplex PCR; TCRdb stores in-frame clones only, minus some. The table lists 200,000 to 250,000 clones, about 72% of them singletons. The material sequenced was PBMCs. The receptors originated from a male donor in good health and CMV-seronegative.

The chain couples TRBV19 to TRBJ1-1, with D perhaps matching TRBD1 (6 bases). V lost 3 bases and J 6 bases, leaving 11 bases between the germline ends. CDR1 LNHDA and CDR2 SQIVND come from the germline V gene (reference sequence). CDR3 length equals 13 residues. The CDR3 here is CASSIGRGAEAFF. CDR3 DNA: TGTGCCAGTAGTATTGGGAGGGGGGCTGAAGCTTTCTTT.

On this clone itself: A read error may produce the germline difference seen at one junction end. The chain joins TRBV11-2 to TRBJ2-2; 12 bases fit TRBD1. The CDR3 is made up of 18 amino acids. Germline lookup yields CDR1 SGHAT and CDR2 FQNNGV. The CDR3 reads CASSFVGTGGAKTGELFF. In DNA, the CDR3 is TGTGCCAGCAGCTTTGTCGGGACAGGGGGCGCGAAAACCGGGGAGCTGTTTTTT.

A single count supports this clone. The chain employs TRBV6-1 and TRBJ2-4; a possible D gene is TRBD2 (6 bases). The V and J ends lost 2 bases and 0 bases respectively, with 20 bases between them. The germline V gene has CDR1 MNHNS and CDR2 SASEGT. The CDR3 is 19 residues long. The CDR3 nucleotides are TGTGCCAGCAGTGAATCTTTGGGCGGGGTTAACGCAGCCAAAAACATTCAGTACTTC. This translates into CASSESLGGVNAAKNIQYF.